This note documents a single T cell receptor (beta chain) sequence. These data originate in a study of blood T cell repertoires in COVID-19. Study in general: Specimens from acute and convalescent COVID-19 originated in the United States, Italy and Spain. Sources were T cells, B-cell-depleted T cells, or PBMCs; the material itself was cDNA or gDNA.

Germline-derived CDR1 and CDR2 are MGHDK and SYGVNS. The CDR3 consists of 13 residues. V was cut by 6 bases and J by 8 bases, with 16 bases left in between. Per the original data handling: Amplification of reference gene primers was used by the study to estimate nucleated cell counts. TCRdb's table, derived via immunoSEQ multiplex PCR, lists solely in-frame clones and lacks some. V and J calls and clone size come straight from that table; D and trimming were deduced from the DNA. The table shows 250,000 to 300,000 clones, with approximately 85% occurring only once. The rearrangement links TRBV25-1 to TRBJ1-2, with a possible D match to TRBD1 (5 bases). The TCR comes from a man aged 50 to 60 with active or convalescent COVID-19. Material for sequencing was peripheral blood. CDR3 in amino acids: CASRETGAQGYTF. The CDR3 DNA follows: TGTGCCAGCAGGGAAACAGGCGCTCAAGGCTACACCTTC.